This T cell receptor beta chain is from a study of CD8+CD57+ T cells in acquired aplastic anemia. Notes on the study in general: Patients versus controls showed no significant CD8+ Simpson's diversity difference.

Germline lookup yields CDR1 MNHEY and CDR2 SVGEGT. Trimming took 0 bases from V and 5 from J, leaving 16 bases between them. This CDR3 has 16 amino acids. Using genomic DNA as the template, TCR beta VDJ and CDR3 profiling was carried out. MiXCR, applied by TCRdb to the reads, yields one record per CDR3 protein. The sample contains about 68,000 distinct CDR3 sequences, 45% to 60% of which appear only once. Concerning this clonotype: The antigen is unknown.

The chain uses TRBV6-2 or TRBV6-3 and TRBJ1-1, with D perhaps TRBD1 (5 bases). The sample consisted of sorted CD4+, CD8+, or CD8+CD57+ T cells (not recorded which) from PBMCs. The TCR was taken from a human donor in good health, serving as a control. The CDR3 loop reads CASSYSGLSWGTEAFF. Here the CDR3 DNA reads TGTGCCAGCAGTTACTCAGGTCTAAGCTGGGGGACTGAAGCTTTCTTT.